Ten or more counts support the clone carrying this T cell receptor beta chain. Its antigen is currently unknown. These data come from a study of CD8+CD57+ T cells in acquired aplastic anemia. The wider study: DNA recovered from sorted CD4+ and CD8+ cells had a mean of around 3.3 ug.

Germline values: CDR1 MNHEY, CDR2 SVGAGI. The CDR3 contains 14 residues. Trimming stripped 8 bases from V and 1 base from J, with 14 bases between. CDR3 and TCR beta VDJ profiling relied on genomic DNA as the template. MiXCR, applied by TCRdb to the reads, yields one record per CDR3 protein. The sample consists of about 270,000 distinct CDR3 sequences, 55% to 60% of them appearing once. Study-wide findings and caveats: Patients and controls had CD8+ Simpson's diversity values that were not significantly distinct. Patients and controls had in common 25 to 30 CD8+ CDR3 sequences.

The receptor's source is a human donor with severe aplastic anemia or a healthy control (not recorded which). The rearrangement joins TRBV6-5 to TRBJ1-1; TRBD1 might be the D (5 bases). The sequenced sample consisted of sorted CD4+, CD8+, or CD8+CD57+ T cells (not recorded which) from PBMCs. The CDR3 here is CASRPSQGNTEAFF. In DNA, the CDR3 is TGTGCCAGCCGACCCTCCCAGGGGAACACTGAAGCTTTCTTT.